The 13 T cell receptor beta chains listed next were all sequenced from one sample in a study of cytomegalovirus exposure and HLA in healthy donors (dated by TCRdb to 2015 to 2018). Library creation used the immunoSEQ multiplex PCR assay. The multiplex PCR relied on a mix of 60 forward primers for TCR Vbeta segments and 13 reverse primers for TCR Jbeta segments. The table comes from immuneACCESS by way of TCRdb, which keeps in-frame sequences with V and J called. Part of the clones is missing from these tables; in studies checked, under half for an unresolved V gene and the rest for unknown reasons. A total of approximately 150,000 clones appear in this sample, 70% to 85% of them only once. 2% to 2.5% of the sample lies in the top ten. The specimen was PBMCs. The receptors were gathered from a man in his forties in good health and CMV-seronegative.

The gene calls are TRBV11-2 and TRBJ2-5; 9 bases are shared with TRBD2. Germline assignment: CDR1 SGHAT and CDR2 FQNNGV. This CDR3 has 15 residues. J gave up 7 bases and V 3 bases, and 9 bases lay outside the gene matches. The CDR3 DNA sequence: TGTGCCAGCAGCTTGGTAGCGGGAGATTTCGGGACCCAGTACTTC. Translation: CASSLVAGDFGTQYF.

This clone was picked up a small number of times. This chain links TRBV19 with TRBJ2-7; TRBD2 aligns across 13 bases. The V and J ends lost 1 base and 4 bases, in that order; junction bases with no gene match: 7. The CDR3 totals 17 residues. CDR1 and CDR2 (germline): LNHDA, SQIVND (reference sequence). CDR3 region: CASSIARRTSGSYEQYF. The CDR3 DNA sequence: TGTGCCAGTAGTATAGCCCGACGGACTAGCGGGAGTTACGAGCAGTACTTC.

The gene calls are TRBV29-1 and TRBJ2-5; 8 nucleotides line up with TRBD1. CDR1 is SQVTM, CDR2 ANQGSEA, per germline. The CDR3 is 13 amino acids. This CDR3 reads CNVEAGGKETQYF. CDR3 nucleotide sequence: TGCAACGTGGAGGCAGGGGGCAAAGAGACCCAGTACTTC.

The chain links TRBV9 to TRBJ2-6, with 8 bases fitting TRBD1. The CDR3 totals 19 residues. With 4 bases clipped from V and 2 bases from J, the junction kept 14 bases outside the gene matches. The germline gives CDR1 SGDLS, CDR2 YYNGEE. The CDR3: CASSSQGTGYITGANVLTF. The CDR3, as DNA: TGTGCCAGCAGCTCCCAAGGGACAGGCTACATAACTGGGGCCAACGTCCTGACTTTC.

The chain has TRBV19 and TRBJ2-3; TRBD2 is a possible D gene (6 bases). CDR1 LNHDA and CDR2 SQIVND come from the germline V gene (reference sequence). V was shortened by 6 bases and J by 3 bases, with 10 bases between the two germline ends. The CDR3 runs 13 residues. The CDR3: CASSRGWTDTQYF. CDR3 in DNA: TGTGCCAGTAGCCGGGGGTGGACAGATACGCAGTATTTT.

This chain connects TRBV30 to TRBJ2-5; 8 bases align to TRBD1. This CDR3 region has 15 residues. Germline-derived CDR1 and CDR2 are GTSNPN and SVGIG (reference sequence). J lost 4 bases, V lost 4 bases, and 11 bases had no gene match. In DNA, the CDR3 is TGTGCCTGGACGAAGGGGACAGGTGGGGGAGAGACCCAGTACTTC. Translating it yields CAWTKGTGGGETQYF.

The chain joins TRBV14 to TRBJ2-7; 7 positions agree with TRBD1. Per germline, CDR1 SGHDN and CDR2 FVKESK. V lost 8 bases to trimming and J lost 7 bases; unmatched junction nucleotides: 8. The CDR3 has 12 amino acids. Here the CDR3 reads CASAARGWEQYF. DNA of the CDR3: TGTGCCAGCGCAGCCAGGGGGTGGGAGCAGTACTTC.

This chain connects TRBV25-1 to TRBJ2-1, with 7 bases aligning to TRBD1. The CDR3 has 15 residues. Germline trimming cut 1 base from V and 7 bases from J; bases unmatched to any gene: 7. From germline, CDR1 is MGHDK and CDR2 SYGVNS. The CDR3 loop is CASSEWDSEGNEQFF. The CDR3 coding sequence is TGTGCCAGCAGTGAATGGGACAGCGAGGGGAATGAGCAGTTCTTC.

This chain joins TRBV29-1 and TRBJ2-2; perhaps TRBD2 as D (6 bases). V lost 4 bases and J lost 5, with 11 bases in between. The germline gives CDR1 SQVTM, CDR2 ANQGSEA. The CDR3 runs to 13 residues. In DNA, the CDR3 is TGCAGCGTTGGGACTAAACTTACCGGGGAGCTGTTTTTT. Amino acids: CSVGTKLTGELFF.

The rearrangement uses TRBV7-8 and TRBJ2-3; 10 bases agree with TRBD2. The J segment lost 7 bases and the V segment lost 0 bases, leaving 19 bases of the junction unmatched. Germline V gives CDR1 SGHVS, CDR2 FQNEAQ. The CDR3 sequence is 20 residues long. In DNA, the CDR3 is TGTGCCAGCAGCTTAGCTTCCGGGTATGGAGCGGGAGGGCAGGGACATACGCAGTATTTT. Translated, it gives CASSLASGYGAGGQGHTQYF.

The V and J genes are TRBV6-6 and TRBJ2-1, with 13 bases aligning to TRBD2. This CDR3 comprises 14 residues. V was clipped by 11 bases and J by 9 bases; unmatched bases: 10. CDR1 MNHNY and CDR2 SVGAGI come from the germline V gene (reference sequence). In DNA, the CDR3 is TGTGCCTCTCAGGGACTAGCGGGAACTGGTGAGCAGTTCTTC. It translates to CASQGLAGTGEQFF.

The genes are TRBV28 and TRBJ2-3; the match to TRBD2 covers 10 bases. CDR1 is MDHEN and CDR2 is SYDVKM in the germline V gene. CDR3 length: 16 residues. The V and J ends lost 7 bases and 3 bases, in that order; junction bases with no gene match: 10. The CDR3 region is CASNLHPSGGTDTQYF. For the CDR3, the DNA is TGTGCCAGCAACCTCCATCCTAGCGGGGGAACAGATACGCAGTATTTT.

This clone has just one count. V is TRBV5-6 and J is TRBJ2-7, with D perhaps TRBD1 (7 bases). The germline gives CDR1 SGHDT, CDR2 YYEEEE. The CDR3 spans 15 residues. With 4 bases removed from V and 0 bases from J, the gap between germline ends came to 14 bases. The DNA of the CDR3 is TGTGCCAGCAGCCCGACAGGGAGGAGCTCCTACGAGCAGTACTTC. It specifies CASSPTGRSSYEQYF.